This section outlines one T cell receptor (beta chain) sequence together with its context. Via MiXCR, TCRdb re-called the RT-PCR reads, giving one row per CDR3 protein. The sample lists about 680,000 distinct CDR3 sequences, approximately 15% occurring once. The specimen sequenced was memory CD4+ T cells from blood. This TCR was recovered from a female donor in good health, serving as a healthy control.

Here the CDR3 DNA reads TGTGCCAGTAGCCCTGGGGGAGGGAAGGACCAGCCCCAGCATTTT. This translates into CASSPGGGKDQPQHF. The chain carries TRBV19 and TRBJ1-5; perhaps TRBD1 as D (5 bases). The CDR3 is 15 amino acids. Trimming removed 6 bases from V and 7 bases from J, with 19 bases in between. Germline loops: CDR1 LNHDA, CDR2 SQIVND (reference sequence).